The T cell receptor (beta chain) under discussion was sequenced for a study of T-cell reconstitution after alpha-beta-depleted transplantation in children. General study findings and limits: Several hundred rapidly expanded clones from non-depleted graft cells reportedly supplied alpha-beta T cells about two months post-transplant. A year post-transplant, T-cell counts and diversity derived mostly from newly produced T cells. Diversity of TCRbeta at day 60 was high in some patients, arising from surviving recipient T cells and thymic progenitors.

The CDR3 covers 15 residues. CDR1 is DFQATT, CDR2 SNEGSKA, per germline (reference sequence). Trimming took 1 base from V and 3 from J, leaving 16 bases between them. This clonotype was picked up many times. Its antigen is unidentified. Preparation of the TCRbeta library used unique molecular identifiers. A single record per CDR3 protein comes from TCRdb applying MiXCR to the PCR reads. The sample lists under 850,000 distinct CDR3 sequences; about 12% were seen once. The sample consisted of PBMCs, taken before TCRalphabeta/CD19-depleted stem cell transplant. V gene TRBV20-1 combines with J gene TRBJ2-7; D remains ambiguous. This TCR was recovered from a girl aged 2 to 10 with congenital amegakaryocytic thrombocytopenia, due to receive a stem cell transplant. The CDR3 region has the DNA TGCAGTGCTAGAGTTACCGGGTTACCTTTCTACGAGCAGTACTTC. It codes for CSARVTGLPFYEQYF.